This passage covers 5 T cell receptor beta chains from one sample sequenced in a study of cytotoxic CD8 clonotypes in ibrutinib-treated CLL. TCRdb's table, derived via immunoSEQ multiplex PCR, lists solely in-frame clones and lacks some. The sample includes roughly 180,000 clones, about 80% seen only once; the top ten take roughly 4.6%. This sample comprised PBMCs, obtained after 24 months of ibrutinib treatment. These receptors all come from a human donor with chronic lymphocytic leukemia.

The V call is TRBV6-5, the J call TRBJ2-3; possibly TRBD1 for D (5 bases). The CDR3 contains 14 residues. Germline CDR1 and CDR2: MNHEY and SVGAGI. Trimming stripped 5 bases from V and 4 bases from J, with 13 bases between. The CDR3 DNA reads as TGTGCCAGCAGTGGGGCGGCAGGGCCAGATACGCAGTATTTT. Protein product: CASSGAAGPDTQYF.

V is TRBV6-5 and J is TRBJ1-5, with no clear D. Between the trimmed V and J ends, which lost 4 bases and 0 bases, there was a span of 7 bases. This CDR3 comprises 14 residues. Germline-derived CDR1 and CDR2 are MNHEY and SVGAGI. The DNA of the CDR3 is TGTGCCAGCAGTTGGAAGAATAGCAATCAGCCCCAGCATTTT. The encoded protein is CASSWKNSNQPQHF.

J is TRBJ1-2 and V is TRBV7-3, with TRBD1 matching over 7 bases. CDR1 and CDR2 from the germline V gene are SGHTA and FQGTGA. The CDR3 totals 13 residues. V shed 1 base, J shed 6 bases, and the junction held 2 bases outside the gene matches. CDR3: CASSLMTGNGYTF. The CDR3 nucleotides are TGTGCCAGCAGCTTAATGACAGGGAATGGCTACACCTTC.

The chain recombines TRBV28 with TRBJ2-1; 10 bases map to TRBD2. There are 16 residues in the CDR3. Germline values: CDR1 MDHEN, CDR2 SYDVKM. V lost 7 bases to trimming and J lost 9 bases; unmatched junction nucleotides: 15. The CDR3 loop reads CASNAPAASGSAEQFF. The DNA of the CDR3 is TGTGCCAGCAACGCCCCAGCGGCTAGCGGGAGTGCTGAGCAGTTCTTC. The variable domain in full, with the rest retrieved from reference TRBV28 and TRBJ2-1, is DVKVTQSSRYLVKRTGEKVFLECVQDMDHENMFWYRQDPGLGLRLIYFSYDVKMKEKGDIPEGYSVSREKKERFSLILESASTNQTSMYLCASNAPAASGSAEQFFGPGTRLTVL.

V and J are TRBV28 and TRBJ1-4; 7 bases match TRBD1. The germline V gene encodes CDR1 MDHEN and CDR2 SYDVKM. The CDR3 has 14 residues. V dropped 2 bases and J dropped 8; count of bases not matched to a gene: 5. CDR3 sequence (DNA): TGTGCCAGCAGTTTAGTAGGGGGCGACGAAAAACTGTTTTTT. Its translation: CASSLVGGDEKLFF.